This TCR beta chain derives from a study of blood T cell repertoires in COVID-19. Participants came from 24 US areas, aged about 18 to 100 years. In the original analysis: Estimation of nucleated cell counts was performed using reference gene primer amplification. Clones were read by immunoSEQ multiplex PCR, and TCRdb kept only the in-frame ones, dropping some. V and J calls plus clone size are reproduced from that table; the DNA served to infer D and trimming. The table includes approximately 260,000 clones, about 86% detected once. The sample taken for sequencing was PBMCs or T cells enriched from blood (not recorded which). The origin of this receptor is a man aged 25-40 years with acute COVID-19.

The CDR3 DNA follows: TGCGCCCCCAGAGGGGGGGGGTCCGCTGGTTTAGAGACCCAGTACTTC. It yields the protein CAPRGGGSAGLETQYF. V gene TRBV5-1 combines with J gene TRBJ2-5, with a tentative D call TRBD2 (7 bases). The CDR3 spans 16 residues. Germline loops: CDR1 SGHRS, CDR2 YFSETQ. The V and J ends lost 10 bases and 4 bases respectively, with 26 bases between them.